This entry describes one T cell receptor (beta chain). This clone is a singleton in its sample. Its antigen is unknown. No base quality information exists; no much larger clone differs at one position. The time point label corresponds to: roughly 2 years on ibrutinib. Around 1.8 micrograms of genomic DNA were extracted from cryopreserved PBMCs for TCR beta library preparation. Longitudinal blood samples from CLL patients on ibrutinib monotherapy underwent high-throughput TCR beta sequencing. The patients took part in an open-label, single-center phase 2 trial of ibrutinib monotherapy. The entry originates in a study of cytotoxic CD8 clonotypes in ibrutinib-treated CLL (dated by TCRdb to the early 2020s). With respect to the entire study: The cohort included about 15 treatment-naive and ten to twelve relapsed/refractory patients; some 18 were IGHV unmutated. Responses were partial in some 24 patients and complete in 2; after median roughly 69 months follow-up, around 14 stayed in remission and approximately twelve progressed. Every remission and progressive disease sample was obtained while ibrutinib was still being received by the patients. Of the 90 or so participants in the trial, roughly 25 had longitudinal samples available. Response samples were obtained after a median of 12 months of treatment, with a range of about 6 to 36 months. An average of around 250,000 productive templates and tens of thousands of productive rearrangements was obtained per sample. Cryopreserved peripheral blood mononuclear cells were collected at three points: before therapy, at response, and at either sustained remission or disease progression.

Based on the germline V gene, the CDR1 and CDR2 sequences are SGHRS and YFSETQ. Including the terminal cysteine and phenylalanine, the CDR3 comprises 15 residues. The entry retains the CDR3 DNA only, 45 bases that are in frame from base 1. Germline trimming: 2 bases from V, 8 bases from J; junction bases outside gene matches: 8. On a MiSeq, deep resolution sequencing aimed for a depth between 1 in 1 million and 1 in 200,000 T cells, with each clonotype covered around 10x on average. The immunoSEQ hsTCRB Kit was used to generate the TCR beta libraries. Concerning the study's data processing: The data were analyzed with ImmunoSEQ Analyzer and ImmunoSEQ Data Assistant, and V, D and J gene assignments followed IMGT definitions. Clonality was computed as one minus normalized Shannon entropy of productive rearrangement frequencies, ranging from 0 to 1. Public clonotype analysis was restricted to overrepresented clonotypes comprising at least 0.05% of each patient's repertoire. Some 14 age-matched healthy donor repertoires from immuneACCESS served as clonality controls. The clones in this table, taken by TCRdb from immuneACCESS, are in-frame only. Not every clone is retained; where verified, under half of the shortfall comes from an unresolved V gene, and the cause of the rest is unknown. From that table come the V and J calls and clone size; the DNA was used to work out D and trimming. The sample table records about 50,000 clones; 57% of these occur just once. Approximately 27% of the sample goes to the ten largest clones.

Beyond this particular receptor, the publication reports: Clonality rose at ibrutinib response, remained stable during sustained remission, and dropped back toward baseline at progression. Baseline clonality was found to be higher than that of age-matched healthy donors and was strongly correlated with circulating CD8+ T-cell counts. Sampling times were not matched between patients in sustained remission and patients whose disease was progressing, and lymph node repertoires were not examined. Public clonotypes were found to be uncommon and were observed to contract or remain stable during treatment; the increase in clonality was shown to reflect expansion of private clonotypes at ibrutinib response.

Recombination connected TRBV5-1 to TRBJ2-3; 10 central bases correspond to TRBD2. This TCR derives from a human donor with chronic lymphocytic leukemia. The sequencing used PBMCs, collected after 24 months of ibrutinib treatment. This receptor carries the CDR3 CASSLQSGGAVTQYF. The nucleotides are TGCGCCAGCAGCTTACAGAGCGGGGGGGCTGTTACGCAGTATTTT.